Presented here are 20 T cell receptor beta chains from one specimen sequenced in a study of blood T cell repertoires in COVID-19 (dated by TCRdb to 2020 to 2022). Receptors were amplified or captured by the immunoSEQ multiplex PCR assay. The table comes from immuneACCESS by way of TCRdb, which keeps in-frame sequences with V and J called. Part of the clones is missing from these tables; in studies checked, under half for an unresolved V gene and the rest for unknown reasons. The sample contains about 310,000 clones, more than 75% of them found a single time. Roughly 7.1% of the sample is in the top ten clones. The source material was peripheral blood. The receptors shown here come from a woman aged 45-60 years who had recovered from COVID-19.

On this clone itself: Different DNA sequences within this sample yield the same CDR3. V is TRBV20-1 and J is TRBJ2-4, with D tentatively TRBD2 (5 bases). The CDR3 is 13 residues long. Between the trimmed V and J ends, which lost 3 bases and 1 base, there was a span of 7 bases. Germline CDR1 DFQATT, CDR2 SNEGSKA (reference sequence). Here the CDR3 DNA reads TGCAGTGCTAGTCGGGGTGCCAAAAACATTCAGTACTTC. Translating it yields CSASRGAKNIQYF.

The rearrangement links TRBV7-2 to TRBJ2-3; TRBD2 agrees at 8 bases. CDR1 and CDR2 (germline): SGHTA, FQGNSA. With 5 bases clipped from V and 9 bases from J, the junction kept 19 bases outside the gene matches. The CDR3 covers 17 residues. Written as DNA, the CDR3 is TGTGCCAGCAGCCCCCGGGGTGGAAGCGGGGGAATTGGGACGCAGTATTTT. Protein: CASSPRGGSGGIGTQYF.

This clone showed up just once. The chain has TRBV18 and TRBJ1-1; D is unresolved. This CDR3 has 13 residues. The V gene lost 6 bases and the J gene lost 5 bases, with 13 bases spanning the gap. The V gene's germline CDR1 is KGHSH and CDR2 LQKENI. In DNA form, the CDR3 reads TGTGCCAGCTCCTACGCGAGAGGTACTGAAGCTTTCTTT. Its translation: CASSYARGTEAFF.

Written as DNA, the CDR3 is TGTGCCAGCAGCCAAAGCGGGACCTACAATGAGCAGTTCTTC. It encodes CASSQSGTYNEQFF. The V and J genes are TRBV3-1 (or the pseudogene TRBV3-2) and TRBJ2-1, with 7 positions matching TRBD2. The CDR3 runs to 14 residues. V lost 2 bases, J lost 2 bases, and 0 bases stayed unmatched. The germline V gene has CDR1 LGHDT and CDR2 YNNKEL (reference sequence).

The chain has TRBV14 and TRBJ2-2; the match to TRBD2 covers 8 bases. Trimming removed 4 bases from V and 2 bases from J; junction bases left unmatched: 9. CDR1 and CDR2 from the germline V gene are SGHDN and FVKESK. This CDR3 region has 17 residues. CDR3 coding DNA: TGTGCCAGCAGCCCCGCCACTAGCGGAATTAACACCGGGGAGCTGTTTTTT. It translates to CASSPATSGINTGELFF.

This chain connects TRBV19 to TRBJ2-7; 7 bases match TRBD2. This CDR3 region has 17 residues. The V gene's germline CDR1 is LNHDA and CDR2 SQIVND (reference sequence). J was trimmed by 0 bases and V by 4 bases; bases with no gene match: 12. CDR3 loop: CASSTYASGASSYEQYF. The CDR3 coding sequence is TGTGCCAGTAGTACCTACGCTAGCGGAGCAAGCTCCTACGAGCAGTACTTC.

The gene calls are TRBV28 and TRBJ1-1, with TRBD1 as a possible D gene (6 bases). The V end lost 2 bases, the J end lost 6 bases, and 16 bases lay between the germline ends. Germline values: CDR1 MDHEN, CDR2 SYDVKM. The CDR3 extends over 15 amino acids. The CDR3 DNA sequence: TGTGCCAGCAGTTTACCCAGGCTGGGGGCCCCTGAAGCTTTCTTT. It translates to CASSLPRLGAPEAFF.

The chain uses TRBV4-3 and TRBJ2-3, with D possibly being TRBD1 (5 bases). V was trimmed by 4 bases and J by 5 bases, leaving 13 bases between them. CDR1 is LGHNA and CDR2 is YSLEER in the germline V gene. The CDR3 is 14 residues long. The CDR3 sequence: CASSPGSGGDTQYF. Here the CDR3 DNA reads TGCGCCAGCAGCCCAGGGTCCGGTGGAGATACGCAGTATTTT.

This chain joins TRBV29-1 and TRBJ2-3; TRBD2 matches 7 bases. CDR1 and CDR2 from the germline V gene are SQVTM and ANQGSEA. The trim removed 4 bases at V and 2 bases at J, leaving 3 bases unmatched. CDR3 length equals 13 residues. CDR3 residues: CSVVAGPTDTQYF. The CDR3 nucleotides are TGCAGCGTTGTAGCGGGCCCCACAGATACGCAGTATTTT.

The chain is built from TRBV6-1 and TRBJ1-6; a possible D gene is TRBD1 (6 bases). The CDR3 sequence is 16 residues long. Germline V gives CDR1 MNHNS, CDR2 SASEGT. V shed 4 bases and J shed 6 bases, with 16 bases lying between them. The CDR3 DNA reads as TGTGCCAGCAGTGTGGGGGCAGGGTGGGTTAATTCACCCCTCCACTTT. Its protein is CASSVGAGWVNSPLHF.

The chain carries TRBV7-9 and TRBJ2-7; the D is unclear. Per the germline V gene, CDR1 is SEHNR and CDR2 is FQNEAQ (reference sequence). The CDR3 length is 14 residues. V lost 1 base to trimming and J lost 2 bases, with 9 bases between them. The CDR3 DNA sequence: TGTGCCAGCAGCTTAGGGCATTTACCCTACGAGCAGTACTTC. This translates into CASSLGHLPYEQYF.

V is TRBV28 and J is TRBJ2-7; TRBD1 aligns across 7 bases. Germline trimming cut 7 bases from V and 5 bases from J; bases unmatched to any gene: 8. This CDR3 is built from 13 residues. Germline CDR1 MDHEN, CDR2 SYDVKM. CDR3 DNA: TGTGCCAGCAAGGGACAGCCAGACCACGAGCAGTACTTC. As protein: CASKGQPDHEQYF.

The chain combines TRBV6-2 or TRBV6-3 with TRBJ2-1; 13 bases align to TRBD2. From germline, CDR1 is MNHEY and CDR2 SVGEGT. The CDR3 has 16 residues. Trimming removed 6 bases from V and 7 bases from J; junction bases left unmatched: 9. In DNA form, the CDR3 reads TGTGCCAGCAGCTATATACTAGCGGGAGGGACGAATGAGCAGTTCTTC. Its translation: CASSYILAGGTNEQFF.

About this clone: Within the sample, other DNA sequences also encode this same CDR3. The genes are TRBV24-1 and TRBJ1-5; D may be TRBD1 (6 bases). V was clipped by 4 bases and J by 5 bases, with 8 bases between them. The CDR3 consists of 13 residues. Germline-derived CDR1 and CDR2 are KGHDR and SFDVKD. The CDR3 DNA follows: TGTGCCACCAGTGACAGGGGCGATCAGCCCCAGCATTTT. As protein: CATSDRGDQPQHF.

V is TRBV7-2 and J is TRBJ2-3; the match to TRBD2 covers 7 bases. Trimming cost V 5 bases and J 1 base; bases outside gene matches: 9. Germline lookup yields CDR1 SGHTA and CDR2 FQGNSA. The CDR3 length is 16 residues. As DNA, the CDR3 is TGTGCCAGCAGCCCCAGTGGGGGAGGGGGCACAGATACGCAGTATTTT. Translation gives CASSPSGGGGTDTQYF.

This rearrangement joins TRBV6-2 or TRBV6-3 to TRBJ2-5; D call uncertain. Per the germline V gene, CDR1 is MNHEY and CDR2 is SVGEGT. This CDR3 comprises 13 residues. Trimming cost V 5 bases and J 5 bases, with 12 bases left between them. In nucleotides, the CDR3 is TGTGCCAGCAGTCAGGAAAGTGGGGAGACCCAGTACTTC. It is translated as CASSQESGETQYF.

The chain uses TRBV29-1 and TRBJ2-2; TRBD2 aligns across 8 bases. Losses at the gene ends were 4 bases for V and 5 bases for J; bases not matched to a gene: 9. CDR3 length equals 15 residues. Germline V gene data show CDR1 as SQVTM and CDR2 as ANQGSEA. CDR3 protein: CSVVLRGEETGELFF. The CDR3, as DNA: TGCAGCGTTGTTTTGCGGGGGGAGGAAACCGGGGAGCTGTTTTTT.

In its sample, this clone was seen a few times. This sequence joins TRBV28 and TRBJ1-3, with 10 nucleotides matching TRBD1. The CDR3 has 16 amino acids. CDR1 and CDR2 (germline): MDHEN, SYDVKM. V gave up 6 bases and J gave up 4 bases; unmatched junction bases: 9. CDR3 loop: CASRPHGTGAGNTIYF. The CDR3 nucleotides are TGTGCCAGCAGGCCCCATGGGACAGGGGCCGGAAACACCATATATTTT.

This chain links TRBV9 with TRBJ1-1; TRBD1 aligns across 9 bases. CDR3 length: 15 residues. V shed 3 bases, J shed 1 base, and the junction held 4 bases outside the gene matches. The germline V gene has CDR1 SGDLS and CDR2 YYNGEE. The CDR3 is CASSEGQGRNTEAFF. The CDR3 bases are TGTGCCAGCAGCGAAGGACAGGGGAGGAACACTGAAGCTTTCTTT.

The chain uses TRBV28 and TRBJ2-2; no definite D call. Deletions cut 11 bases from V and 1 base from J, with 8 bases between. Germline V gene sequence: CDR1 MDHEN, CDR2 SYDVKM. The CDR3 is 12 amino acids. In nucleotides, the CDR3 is TGTGCCGTTTACGGGAACACCGGGGAGCTGTTTTTT. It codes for CAVYGNTGELFF.